One and the same sample provided the 32 T cell receptor beta chains below, sequenced in a study of early T cells in non-severe SARS-CoV-2 infection. TCRdb itself ran the 5' RACE reads through MiXCR, one entry per CDR3 protein. The data hold some 70,000 distinct CDR3 sequences, with roughly 5% observed a single time. Sequenced material: whole blood. The receptor source for this set is an adult who was a healthcare worker with PCR-confirmed SARS-CoV-2 infection or an uninfected control (not recorded which).

This clonotype was seen ten or more times. J is TRBJ2-3 and V is TRBV12-2; TRBD2 is taken as the D call from the table, unchecked against the DNA. TRBV12-2 is assigned pseudogene status. The CDR3 consists of 16 residues. CDR3: CASRFGTSGTTDTQYF. The DNA for the CDR3 is TGTGCAAGTCGCTTCGGGACTAGCGGCACCACAGATACGCAGTATTTT.

The chain recombines TRBV5-1 with TRBJ1-5; no definite D call. Trimming shortened V by 0 bases and J by 6 bases, and 7 bases separated the two germline ends. The CDR3 length is 13 residues. Germline CDR1 reads SGHRS; CDR2 reads YFSETQ. Here the CDR3 DNA reads TGCGCCAGCAGCTTGGACGGGGTTCAGCCCCAGCATTTT. It encodes CASSLDGVQPQHF.

There are many counts of this clonotype. This chain uses TRBV7-9 with TRBJ1-1, with D uncertain. Germline lookup yields CDR1 SEHNR and CDR2 FQNEAQ (reference sequence). CDR3 length: 14 amino acids. Trimming took off 5 bases at V and 3 bases at J, with 13 bases between the two ends. The CDR3: CASSPPYTDTEAFF. The CDR3 nucleotides are TGTGCCAGCAGCCCACCGTATACAGACACTGAAGCTTTCTTT.

This clonotype was seen at least ten times. The chain recombines TRBV7-9 with TRBJ2-1, with D maybe TRBD2 (5 bases). There are 16 residues in the CDR3. Germline V lookup: CDR1 SEHNR, CDR2 FQNEAQ (reference sequence). Deletions cut 1 base from V and 0 bases from J, with 10 bases between. The CDR3 nucleotides are TGTGCCAGCAGCTTAGATGGAGGAGACTCCTACAATGAGCAGTTCTTC. It yields the protein CASSLDGGDSYNEQFF.

This clonotype was counted ten times or more. The J gene is TRBJ2-7, the V gene TRBV20-1; tentatively, D is TRBD1 (5 bases). Germline V CDR1 and CDR2: DFQATT, SNEGSKA (reference sequence). This CDR3 spans 15 amino acids. Trimming cost V 0 bases and J 2 bases, with 14 bases left between them. CDR3 sequence (DNA): TGCAGTGCTAGAGATGGGGCCCCGAACGCCTACGAGCAGTACTTC. Amino acid sequence: CSARDGAPNAYEQYF.

This clonotype was observed at least ten times. The chain has TRBV29-1 and TRBJ1-3; perhaps TRBD1 as D (6 bases). The V end was cut by 6 bases, the J end by 2 bases, with 11 bases between. Germline-derived CDR1 and CDR2 are SQVTM and ANQGSEA. The CDR3 length is 13 residues. CDR3 bases: TGCAGCGTGCCTACAGGGACTGGAAACACCATATATTTT. This sequence encodes CSVPTGTGNTIYF.

This clonotype was recorded at least ten times. This chain uses TRBV7-2 with TRBJ2-5; D is perhaps TRBD2 (7 bases). The CDR3 loop spans 13 amino acids. The V and J ends lost 8 bases and 4 bases respectively, with 14 bases between them. Looked up from germline, CDR1 is SGHTA and CDR2 is FQGNSA. In DNA, the CDR3 is TGTGCCAGCCGGGGGGCAGGAGCAGAGACCCAGTACTTC. Amino acids: CASRGAGAETQYF.

This clonotype appeared once. The rearrangement links TRBV7-9 to TRBJ1-1, with D unclear. Trimming removed 7 bases at V and 2 bases at J, with 5 bases between. This CDR3 is 11 amino acids long. CDR1 and CDR2 from the germline V gene are SEHNR and FQNEAQ (reference sequence). CDR3 amino acids: CASKSNTEAFF. The CDR3 nucleotides read TGTGCCAGCAAATCAAACACTGAAGCTTTCTTT.

The chain combines TRBV30 with TRBJ1-1; D possibly corresponds to TRBD1 (6 bases). The CDR3 covers 12 residues. Deletions cut 2 bases from V and 3 bases from J, with 7 bases between. Germline CDR1 GTSNPN, CDR2 SVGIG (reference sequence). CDR3 loop: CAWSRGDTEAFF. The CDR3 DNA sequence: TGTGCCTGGAGTAGGGGGGACACTGAAGCTTTCTTT.

In its sample, this clonotype was seen many times. V and J are TRBV3-1 and TRBJ2-1; TRBD2 might be the D (6 bases). V was clipped by 1 base and J by 7 bases, with 8 bases between them. Per germline, CDR1 LGHDT and CDR2 YNNKEL (reference sequence). The CDR3 loop spans 13 amino acids. CDR3 protein: CASSQGRENEQFF. The DNA for the CDR3 is TGTGCCAGCAGCCAAGGGAGGGAAAATGAGCAGTTCTTC.

The chain has TRBV6-6 and TRBJ1-2, with 8 bases lining up with TRBD1. The V and J ends lost 6 bases and 1 base, in that order; junction bases with no gene match: 7. Germline CDR1 reads MNHNY; CDR2 reads SVGAGI (reference sequence). CDR3 size: 15 residues. CDR3 sequence reads: CASSTTDRDNYGYTF. The DNA for the CDR3 is TGTGCCAGCAGCACAACGGACAGGGATAACTATGGCTACACCTTC.

This clonotype has ten or more counts. The chain joins TRBV29-1 to TRBJ2-3; D not certain. CDR1 is SQVTM, CDR2 ANQGSEA, per germline. This CDR3 is built from 15 residues. Trimming took off 2 bases at V and 1 base at J, with 13 bases between the two ends. This chain's CDR3 is CSVEPPQVGTDTQYF. The CDR3 nucleotides are TGCAGCGTTGAACCCCCTCAGGTCGGCACAGATACGCAGTATTTT.

There are many counts of this clonotype. The chain combines TRBV11-2 with TRBJ2-5; 12 bases line up with TRBD2. The CDR3 extends over 14 amino acids. V lost 5 bases to trimming and J lost 4 bases; unmatched junction nucleotides: 2. Germline V gives CDR1 SGHAT, CDR2 FQNNGV. This CDR3 is CASSQGLAGETQYF. The CDR3, as DNA: TGTGCCAGCAGCCAGGGACTAGCGGGAGAGACCCAGTACTTC.

This clonotype was recorded many times. V usage is TRBV6-1 and J usage is TRBJ2-7; no reliable D call. V lost 5 bases, J lost 2 bases, and 10 bases lay in between. CDR3 length equals 13 residues. The V gene's germline CDR1 is MNHNS and CDR2 SASEGT. The chain's CDR3 is CASSPSPAYEQYF. The CDR3 region has the DNA TGTGCCAGCAGTCCGAGTCCCGCCTACGAGCAGTACTTC.

The CDR3 region has the DNA TGTGCCAGCCGGACAGATAACACCGGGGAGCTGTTTTTT. This encodes CASRTDNTGELFF. This rearrangement joins TRBV7-8 to TRBJ2-2; D may be TRBD1 (6 bases). Trimming cost V 8 bases and J 2 bases, with 9 bases left between them. The CDR3 loop spans 13 amino acids. The germline gives CDR1 SGHVS, CDR2 FQNEAQ.

There are many counts of this clonotype. The chain is built from TRBV24-1 and TRBJ2-1, with 7 bases matching TRBD1. V trimming: 0 bases; J trimming: 7 bases; junction bases outside the gene matches: 8. Looked up from germline, CDR1 is KGHDR and CDR2 is SFDVKD. The CDR3 sequence is 16 residues long. The CDR3 DNA reads TGTGCCACCAGTGATTTGCAGGGACAGTTGATTAATGAGCAGTTCTTC. The encoded protein is CATSDLQGQLINEQFF.

There are a few counts of this clonotype. The J gene is TRBJ1-5, the V gene TRBV18; D may be TRBD1 (6 bases). Germline V gene sequence: CDR1 KGHSH, CDR2 LQKENI. This CDR3 is 15 amino acids long. V lost 1 base and J 8 bases, leaving 15 bases between the germline ends. This CDR3 reads CASSPLPRGGEPQHF. In DNA form, the CDR3 reads TGTGCCAGCTCACCACTACCCAGGGGCGGGGAGCCCCAGCATTTT.

This clonotype was seen at least ten times. The chain uses TRBV14 and TRBJ1-3; D is possibly TRBD1 (5 bases). This CDR3 region has 17 residues. V was clipped by 1 base and J by 4 bases, with 17 bases between them. CDR1 is SGHDN and CDR2 is FVKESK in the germline V gene. The CDR3 reads CASSQVRGRSSGNTIYF. CDR3 DNA sequence: TGTGCCAGCAGCCAAGTACGGGGACGGAGTTCAGGAAACACCATATATTTT.

This clonotype was observed many times. This chain uses TRBV27 with TRBJ1-2, with a tentative D call TRBD1 (6 bases). This CDR3 contains 13 residues. Trimming took off 5 bases at V and 6 bases at J, with 13 bases between the two ends. The germline V gene has CDR1 MNHEY and CDR2 SMNVEV (reference sequence). CDR3 in DNA: TGTGCCAGCAGTATGGGACATGCGAATGGCTACACCTTC. It encodes CASSMGHANGYTF.

There are a few counts of this clonotype. V usage is TRBV20-1 and J usage is TRBJ2-7; 14 bases are shared with TRBD2. The CDR3 is 17 residues long. Trimming at V came to 6 bases and at J to 2 bases, leaving 12 bases not matched to a gene. Germline V gene data show CDR1 as DFQATT and CDR2 as SNEGSKA (reference sequence). Here the CDR3 DNA reads TGCAGTGCCTCGGGACTAGCGGGGGCGAGAGGAACCTACGAGCAGTACTTC. Amino acid sequence: CSASGLAGARGTYEQYF.

This clonotype was seen many times. V usage is TRBV4-1 and J usage is TRBJ1-4; unclear D gene. CDR1 is MGHRA and CDR2 is YSYEKL in the germline V gene. The CDR3 spans 15 residues. V was pared by 1 base and J by 2 bases, with 8 bases between. The DNA for the CDR3 is TGCGCCAGCAGCCAAGGAACAGCTACTAATGAAAAACTGTTTTTT. It codes for CASSQGTATNEKLFF.

In its sample, this clonotype was seen a few times. The chain carries TRBV12-3 or TRBV12-4 and TRBJ1-6; 10 positions match TRBD1. This CDR3 is built from 14 residues. V shed 10 bases and J 7 bases; nucleotides not matched to a gene: 7. Here the CDR3 reads CATQTGGLNSPLHF. The CDR3 DNA reads as TGTGCCACCCAGACAGGGGGCCTGAATTCACCCCTCCACTTT.

The chain has TRBV27 and TRBJ2-7; 7 bases match TRBD1. From germline, CDR1 is MNHEY and CDR2 SMNVEV (reference sequence). The CDR3 runs 13 residues. V was pared by 8 bases and J by 6 bases, with 10 bases of the junction left unmatched. The CDR3 is CASRQGSYSEQYF. CDR3 nucleotide sequence: TGTGCCAGCCGACAGGGAAGTTATAGCGAGCAGTACTTC.

This clonotype was observed at least ten times. This sequence joins TRBV6-5 and TRBJ1-1; D is ambiguous. The CDR3 is 13 residues long. The germline V gene encodes CDR1 MNHEY and CDR2 SVGAGI. V was pared by 6 bases and J by 1 base, with 9 bases between. CDR3 DNA: TGTGCCAGCAGCGGACTCCGGAACACTGAAGCTTTCTTT. Its translation: CASSGLRNTEAFF.

This clonotype was recorded at least ten times. The gene calls are TRBV7-2 and TRBJ1-2; unclear D gene. This CDR3 is 14 amino acids long. The germline V gene encodes CDR1 SGHTA and CDR2 FQGNSA. Trimming shortened V by 6 bases and J by 6 bases, and 17 bases separated the two germline ends. DNA of the CDR3: TGTGCCAGCAGGACCTCTCCGGGAGAGGATGGCTACACCTTC. Residues: CASRTSPGEDGYTF.

This clonotype was counted at least ten times. The chain couples TRBV7-2 to TRBJ2-7; 7 positions match TRBD2. V shed 1 base, J shed 6 bases, and the junction held 0 bases outside the gene matches. The CDR3 totals 12 residues. Germline V CDR1 and CDR2: SGHTA, FQGNSA. The CDR3 nucleotides are TGTGCCAGCAGCTTAGGGACTAGCGAGCAGTACTTC. Protein: CASSLGTSEQYF.

This clonotype was observed many times. The CDR3 region has the DNA TGTGCCAGCAGCTCCAGGGACATGCGAAACACCATATATTTT. Translating gives CASSSRDMRNTIYF. V usage is TRBV7-9 and J usage is TRBJ1-3; TRBD1 is a possible D gene (6 bases). The CDR3 runs to 14 residues. The germline V gene encodes CDR1 SEHNR and CDR2 FQNEAQ (reference sequence). V lost 4 bases and J lost 5, with 12 bases in between. The full variable domain, in which reference TRBV7-9 and TRBJ1-3 provide the parts outside the CDR3, is DTGVSQNPRHKITKRGQNVTFRCDPISEHNRLYWYRQTLGQGPEFLTYFQNEAQLEKSRLLSDRFSAERPKGSFSTLEIQRTEQGDSAMYLCASSSRDMRNTIYFGEGSWLTVV.

This clonotype occurred many times. CDR3 in DNA: TGCGCCAGCAGTGAGTACAGCGGGGCGACCTACGAGCAGTACTTC. It yields the protein CASSEYSGATYEQYF. V and J are TRBV10-1 and TRBJ2-7; 7 positions match TRBD2. This CDR3 spans 15 amino acids. The V and J ends lost 1 base and 2 bases, in that order; junction bases with no gene match: 5. From germline, CDR1 is WNHNN and CDR2 SYGVQD (reference sequence).

Ten or more counts support this clonotype. The chain is built from TRBV2 and TRBJ2-3; D tentatively reads TRBD1 or TRBD2 (5 bases each). V was pared by 6 bases and J by 3 bases, with 16 bases between. Germline V gene sequence: CDR1 SNHLY, CDR2 FYNNEI. The CDR3 consists of 15 residues. In DNA, the CDR3 is TGTGCCAGCAGCGCCGGGACCCACTCAACAGATACGCAGTATTTT. Its translation is CASSAGTHSTDTQYF.

This clonotype has a count of ten or more. The genes are TRBV7-9 and TRBJ1-1; 7 nucleotides match TRBD1. This CDR3 has 14 amino acids. After removal of 0 bases from V and 6 bases from J, the junction contained 4 bases not matched to a gene. Looked up from germline, CDR1 is SEHNR and CDR2 is FQNEAQ (reference sequence). The CDR3: CASSLAQGTAEAFF. CDR3 nucleotide sequence: TGTGCCAGCAGCTTAGCTCAGGGGACAGCTGAAGCTTTCTTT.

This clonotype was seen ten or more times. V is TRBV2 and J is TRBJ1-1; no firm D call. V lost 6 bases, J lost 10 bases, and 9 bases lay in between. This CDR3 has 10 amino acids. Germline V gene lookup returns CDR1 SNHLY and CDR2 FYNNEI. DNA for the CDR3: TGTGCCAGCAGAGAGGGTGCAGCTTTCTTT. Amino acid sequence: CASREGAAFF.

This clonotype has at least ten counts. This chain joins TRBV4-1 and TRBJ2-7; 10 bases are shared with TRBD1. The germline gives CDR1 MGHRA, CDR2 YSYEKL. This CDR3 has 15 residues. The V gene end was trimmed by 3 bases and the J gene end by 2 bases; junction bases not matched to a gene: 4. CDR3 nucleotide sequence: TGCGCCAGCAGCCAGGCCGGGACAGGGGCCTACGAGCAGTACTTC. It specifies CASSQAGTGAYEQYF.